The 28 T cell receptor beta chains given below trace back to one sample, sequenced in a study of cytomegalovirus exposure and HLA in healthy donors. The PCR ran on 60 Vbeta and 13 Jbeta primers. The repertoire was sequenced with immunoSEQ multiplex PCR; TCRdb's copy has only in-frame clones and lacks some. The sample lists around 110,000 clones, about 59% occurring once. Sequenced sample: PBMCs. The receptors shown here come from a woman aged 40 to 50 in good health and CMV-seropositive.

The V and J genes are TRBV6-5 and TRBJ2-5, with 9 bases aligning to TRBD2. The trim removed 6 bases at V and 3 bases at J, leaving 5 bases unmatched. The germline gives CDR1 MNHEY, CDR2 SVGAGI. This CDR3 contains 14 residues. CDR3 protein: CASRQGTSKETQYF. CDR3 bases: TGTGCCAGCAGACAAGGGACTAGCAAAGAGACCCAGTACTTC.

The rearrangement joins TRBV7-9 to TRBJ1-4; D gene unclear. The CDR3 has 15 amino acids. Trimming removed 5 bases from V and 5 bases from J, with 15 bases in between. Germline V gene sequence: CDR1 SEHNR, CDR2 FQNEAQ (reference sequence). The CDR3 sequence is CASSRATGLNEKLFF. The CDR3 nucleotides are TGTGCCAGCAGCCGCGCCACGGGGTTGAATGAAAAACTGTTTTTT.

This clone was recorded a few times. This rearrangement joins TRBV7-2 to TRBJ2-7, with D maybe TRBD1 (6 bases). V lost 5 bases, J lost 2 bases, and 16 bases lay in between. Germline-derived CDR1 and CDR2 are SGHTA and FQGNSA. The CDR3 contains 15 residues. CDR3 nucleotide sequence: TGTGCCAGCAGCGGCACAGGGTCAGGTCCCTACGAGCAGTACTTC. Amino acid sequence: CASSGTGSGPYEQYF. The variable domain in full, with the rest retrieved from reference TRBV7-2 and TRBJ2-7, is GAGVSQSPSNKVTEKGKDVELRCDPISGHTALYWYRQSLGQGLEFLIYFQGNSAPDKSGLPSDRFSAERTGGSVSTLTIQRTQQEDSAVYLCASSGTGSGPYEQYFGPGTRLTVT.

The V call is TRBV7-9, the J call TRBJ1-1; D unresolved. Germline loops: CDR1 SEHNR, CDR2 FQNEAQ (reference sequence). This CDR3 spans 16 amino acids. The germline V and J ends were trimmed by 8 bases and 0 bases, with 19 bases remaining between them. CDR3: CASSSPSGEMNTEAFF. DNA of the CDR3: TGTGCCAGCTCAAGCCCCAGCGGTGAGATGAACACTGAAGCTTTCTTT.

V gene TRBV9 combines with J gene TRBJ1-5; D is undetermined. The V end lost 0 bases, the J end lost 4 bases, and 11 bases lay between the germline ends. The CDR3 is 15 residues long. The germline V gene has CDR1 SGDLS and CDR2 YYNGEE. In DNA form, the CDR3 reads TGTGCCAGCAGCGTAGATACACATCCTAATCAGCCCCAGCATTTT. This gives the protein CASSVDTHPNQPQHF.

This chain uses TRBV7-9 with TRBJ1-1; tentatively, D is TRBD1 (6 bases). The germline V and J ends were trimmed by 1 base and 5 bases, with 11 bases remaining between them. Per germline, CDR1 SEHNR and CDR2 FQNEAQ (reference sequence). This CDR3 spans 14 amino acids. DNA for the CDR3: TGTGCCAGCAGCTTAGAGGGGGGGGTGACTGAAGCTTTCTTT. This codes for CASSLEGGVTEAFF.

This clone was observed a few times. The chain links TRBV4-1 to TRBJ1-3; D is ambiguous. The CDR3 has 14 residues. The V gene lost 3 bases and the J gene lost 4 bases, with 10 bases spanning the gap. Germline V gene lookup returns CDR1 MGHRA and CDR2 YSYEKL. The CDR3 nucleotides are TGCGCCAGCAGCCATCCCCCAGTGGGAAACACCATATATTTT. Protein product: CASSHPPVGNTIYF.

The gene calls are TRBV29-1 and TRBJ2-7; 7 bases are a match to TRBD2. V gave up 3 bases and J gave up 5 bases; unmatched junction bases: 4. The germline V gene encodes CDR1 SQVTM and CDR2 ANQGSEA. The CDR3 sequence is 12 residues long. For the CDR3, the DNA is TGCAGCGTTGAGGGCGGGAGCCACGAGCAGTACTTC. This sequence encodes CSVEGGSHEQYF.

This clone was seen a few times. The chain employs TRBV28 and TRBJ1-1; maybe TRBD1 (6 bases). CDR3 length: 14 amino acids. Germline CDR1 and CDR2: MDHEN and SYDVKM. V shed 5 bases and J shed 5 bases, with 15 bases lying between them. The DNA for the CDR3 is TGTGCCAGCAGTCTCTTGGGGGCGTCAACTGAAGCTTTCTTT. It specifies CASSLLGASTEAFF. The full variable domain, with the rest looked up from reference TRBV28 and TRBJ1-1, is DVKVTQSSRYLVKRTGEKVFLECVQDMDHENMFWYRQDPGLGLRLIYFSYDVKMKEKGDIPEGYSVSREKKERFSLILESASTNQTSMYLCASSLLGASTEAFFGQGTRLTVV.

CDR3 residues: CASSSTRGIKPQHF. CDR3 nucleotides: TGTGCCAGCAGTAGCACCCGGGGTATCAAGCCCCAGCATTTT. The V gene is TRBV6-1, the J gene TRBJ1-5; D gene unclear. Germline V lookup: CDR1 MNHNS, CDR2 SASEGT. The ends were cut back, 5 bases at V and 8 bases at J, with 16 bases in the middle. There are 14 residues in the CDR3.

This clone occurred a few times. The V gene is TRBV2, the J gene TRBJ2-7; the D is unclear. The CDR3 is 16 amino acids. The V gene's germline CDR1 is SNHLY and CDR2 FYNNEI. The V end lost 0 bases, the J end lost 3 bases, and 15 bases lay between the germline ends. As DNA, the CDR3 is TGTGCCAGCAGTGAAGCCCCTGGCCGCCAGGTCTACGAGCAGTACTTC. It codes for CASSEAPGRQVYEQYF.

This clone has a handful of counts. This CDR3 is also generated by other DNA sequences in the sample. This rearrangement joins TRBV5-1 to TRBJ2-1, with TRBD1 identical over 7 bases. This CDR3 contains 16 residues. CDR1 and CDR2 (germline): SGHRS, YFSETQ. The V and J ends lost 0 bases and 4 bases, in that order; junction bases with no gene match: 7. CDR3 sequence (DNA): TGCGCCAGCAGCTTGGGCTACAGGGGTTCGTACAATGAGCAGTTCTTC. Encoded protein: CASSLGYRGSYNEQFF.

This clone was seen only once. The chain is built from TRBV5-1 and TRBJ1-1; possibly TRBD1 for D (6 bases). CDR1 SGHRS and CDR2 YFSETQ come from the germline V gene. Trimming took 8 bases from V and 2 from J, leaving 16 bases between them. The CDR3 runs 14 residues. CDR3 bases: TGCGCCAGTATCCGGGACAACGCTAACACTGAAGCTTTCTTT. It translates to CASIRDNANTEAFF.

This clone came up a few times. The chain has TRBV5-4 and TRBJ2-7, with unresolved D. The CDR3 is made up of 18 amino acids. V gave up 4 bases and J gave up 0 bases, with 23 bases separating them. Germline V gives CDR1 SGHNT, CDR2 YYREEE (reference sequence). CDR3 sequence (DNA): TGTGCCAGCAGCGCCGGGTCCGCGGAGATGCTTAGCTCCTACGAGCAGTACTTC. This encodes CASSAGSAEMLSSYEQYF.

The chain carries TRBV9 and TRBJ2-5; perhaps TRBD1 as D (6 bases). The CDR3 spans 15 residues. The V end was cut by 3 bases, the J end by 3 bases, with 15 bases between. Germline V lookup: CDR1 SGDLS, CDR2 YYNGEE. The CDR3 coding sequence is TGTGCCAGCAGCGCCCTCGGGACACCTAAAGAGACCCAGTACTTC. It codes for CASSALGTPKETQYF.

The DNA of the CDR3 is TGTGCCAGCAGCACGCAATACGGGACAGCCCTTAATGAAAAACTGTTTTTT. Its translation is CASSTQYGTALNEKLFF. V usage is TRBV7-2 and J usage is TRBJ1-4, with 7 bases aligning to TRBD1. The CDR3 runs 17 residues. Germline values: CDR1 SGHTA, CDR2 FQGNSA. J gave up 4 bases and V 5 bases, and 13 bases lay outside the gene matches. Full variable domain (remainder filled in from reference TRBV7-2 and TRBJ1-4): GAGVSQSPSNKVTEKGKDVELRCDPISGHTALYWYRQSLGQGLEFLIYFQGNSAPDKSGLPSDRFSAERTGGSVSTLTIQRTQQEDSAVYLCASSTQYGTALNEKLFFGSGTQLSVL.

This clone was observed once. This chain connects TRBV9 to TRBJ2-5, with 13 bases fitting TRBD2. Germline CDR1 reads SGDLS; CDR2 reads YYNGEE. J was trimmed by 4 bases and V by 4 bases; bases with no gene match: 7. The CDR3 has 16 residues. CDR3 sequence: CASSPRTSGSGETQYF. CDR3 nucleotides: TGTGCCAGCAGCCCCCGGACTAGCGGGAGTGGAGAGACCCAGTACTTC.

The V gene is TRBV28, the J gene TRBJ2-1; 8 bases are a match to TRBD2. The CDR3 has 18 residues. Germline V gene lookup returns CDR1 MDHEN and CDR2 SYDVKM. V lost 1 base, J lost 1 base, and 9 bases stayed unmatched. The CDR3 DNA reads as TGTGCCAGCAGTTTATTAGGTCTAGCGGGCCTTTCCTACAATGAGCAGTTCTTC. This translates into CASSLLGLAGLSYNEQFF.

The genes are TRBV29-1 and TRBJ2-7, with D perhaps matching TRBD2 (7 bases). The length of the CDR3 is 12 residues. CDR1 and CDR2 (germline): SQVTM, ANQGSEA. The V end was cut by 6 bases, the J end by 4 bases, with 13 bases between. The CDR3 DNA sequence: TGCAGCGTGGGGGGGGCAGGATACGAGCAGTACTTC. Translated: CSVGGAGYEQYF.

The chain joins TRBV9 to TRBJ2-1; 7 bases align to TRBD2. The CDR3 runs to 14 residues. After removal of 0 bases from V and 9 bases from J, the junction contained 6 bases not matched to a gene. From germline, CDR1 is SGDLS and CDR2 YYNGEE. CDR3 sequence reads: CASSVVAGEGEQFF. DNA of the CDR3: TGTGCCAGCAGCGTAGTCGCGGGAGAGGGTGAGCAGTTCTTC. The whole variable domain, remainder taken from reference TRBV9 and TRBJ2-1, is DSGVTQTPKHLITATGQRVTLRCSPRSGDLSVYWYQQSLDQGLQFLIQYYNGEERAKGNILERFSAQQFPDLHSELNLSSLELGDSALYFCASSVVAGEGEQFFGPGTRLTVL.

The chain recombines TRBV7-2 with TRBJ2-7; D uncertain. V lost 2 bases to trimming and J lost 4 bases, with 15 bases between them. The V gene's germline CDR1 is SGHTA and CDR2 FQGNSA. The CDR3 loop spans 15 amino acids. The CDR3 spells CASSLPGTLGYEQYF. CDR3 nucleotides: TGTGCCAGCAGCTTACCGGGTACTCTTGGGTACGAGCAGTACTTC.

V and J are TRBV15 and TRBJ2-7; D is undetermined. CDR1 is LNHNV, CDR2 YYDKDF, per germline (reference sequence). The CDR3 consists of 13 residues. The germline V and J ends were trimmed by 0 bases and 2 bases, with 5 bases remaining between them. The CDR3 DNA reads TGTGCCACCAGCAGAGACGAGACCTACGAGCAGTACTTC. This sequence encodes CATSRDETYEQYF.

The chain carries TRBV15 and TRBJ1-5, with TRBD1 matching 10 bases. V dropped 3 bases and J dropped 4; count of bases not matched to a gene: 6. The CDR3 runs 16 residues. Germline V gene sequence: CDR1 LNHNV, CDR2 YYDKDF (reference sequence). This chain's CDR3 is CATSSRGQGTNQPQHF. The CDR3 coding sequence is TGTGCCACCAGCAGCCGGGGACAGGGGACGAATCAGCCCCAGCATTTT.

The chain employs TRBV28 and TRBJ2-7; D is perhaps TRBD1 (6 bases). Trimming took off 5 bases at V and 2 bases at J, with 22 bases between the two ends. The V gene's germline CDR1 is MDHEN and CDR2 SYDVKM. The CDR3 is 17 amino acids. The CDR3 sequence is CASSPIPGQRSPYEQYF. The CDR3 region has the DNA TGTGCCAGCAGTCCCATTCCCGGACAGCGGAGCCCCTACGAGCAGTACTTC.

The rearrangement links TRBV7-2 to TRBJ2-7; D call uncertain. CDR1 is SGHTA, CDR2 FQGNSA, per germline. The CDR3 totals 11 residues. The ends were cut back, 2 bases at V and 3 bases at J, with 2 bases in the middle. Written as DNA, the CDR3 is TGTGCCAGCAGCTTATACTACGAGCAGTACTTC. Encoded protein: CASSLYYEQYF.

V usage is TRBV29-1 and J usage is TRBJ2-1; D call uncertain. The CDR3 extends over 13 amino acids. Germline V gives CDR1 SQVTM, CDR2 ANQGSEA. V lost 4 bases to trimming and J lost 5 bases, with 12 bases between them. The CDR3 nucleotides read TGCAGCGTTGTGTCGAGCCGCCACAATGAGCAGTTCTTC. It codes for CSVVSSRHNEQFF.

A few counts support this clone. The chain joins TRBV5-1 to TRBJ1-1, with D tentatively TRBD1 (6 bases). Trimming removed 0 bases from V and 5 bases from J, with 11 bases in between. CDR1 and CDR2 from the germline V gene are SGHRS and YFSETQ. The CDR3 spans 14 residues. As DNA, the CDR3 is TGCGCCAGCAGCTTGGACAGGGATAGGACTGAAGCTTTCTTT. This sequence encodes CASSLDRDRTEAFF.

J is TRBJ2-1 and V is TRBV7-9, with 8 bases fitting TRBD2. Unmatched junction bases numbered 0, after V lost 1 base and J lost 7 bases. The germline V gene encodes CDR1 SEHNR and CDR2 FQNEAQ (reference sequence). This CDR3 has 13 residues. Written as DNA, the CDR3 is TGTGCCAGCAGCTTAGGACTAGCGAATGAGCAGTTCTTC. Its translation: CASSLGLANEQFF.